This T cell receptor (beta chain) was profiled in a study of CD8+ T cells in alopecia areata. The study's findings and limits: Alopecia totalis/universalis scalp especially showed more expanded CD8+ clones than normal scalp. Scalp sample data also include resident alphabeta T cells from normal skin.

This clone showed up just a few times. Its antigen is currently unknown. Trimming cost V 3 bases and J 7 bases; bases outside gene matches: 5. CDR3 length equals 13 residues. In germline, CDR1 is SGHVS, CDR2 FQNEAQ. In each case, RNA was isolated and then reverse transcribed into cDNA as the sequencing template. Sequencing was performed with immunoSEQ multiplex PCR; in TCRdb, only in-frame clones are kept and a portion is missing. The sample carries about 150,000 clones, more than 45% recorded once. This TCR derives from a human donor with alopecia areata. The sample consisted of CD4+ T cells sorted from blood. V gene TRBV7-8 combines with J gene TRBJ1-2; 7 nucleotides match TRBD1. CDR3 residues: CASSLTGFAGYTF. CDR3 DNA sequence: TGTGCCAGCAGCTTGACAGGGTTTGCTGGCTACACCTTC.